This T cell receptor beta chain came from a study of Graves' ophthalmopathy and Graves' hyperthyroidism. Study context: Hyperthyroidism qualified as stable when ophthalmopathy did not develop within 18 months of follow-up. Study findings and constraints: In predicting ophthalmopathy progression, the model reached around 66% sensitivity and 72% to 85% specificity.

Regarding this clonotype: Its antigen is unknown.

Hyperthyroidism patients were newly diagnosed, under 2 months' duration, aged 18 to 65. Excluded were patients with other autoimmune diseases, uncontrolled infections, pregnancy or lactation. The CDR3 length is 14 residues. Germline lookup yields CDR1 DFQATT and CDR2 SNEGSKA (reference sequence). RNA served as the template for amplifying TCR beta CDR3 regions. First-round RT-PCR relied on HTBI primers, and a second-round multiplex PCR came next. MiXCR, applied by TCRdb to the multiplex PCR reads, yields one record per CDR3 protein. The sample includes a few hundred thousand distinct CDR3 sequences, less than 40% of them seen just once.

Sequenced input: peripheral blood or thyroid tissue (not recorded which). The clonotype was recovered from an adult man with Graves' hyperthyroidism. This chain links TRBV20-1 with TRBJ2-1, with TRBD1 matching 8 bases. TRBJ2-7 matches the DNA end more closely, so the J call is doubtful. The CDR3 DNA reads TGCAGTGCTAGTCAGGGGGCGACGGACAATGAGCAGTACTTC. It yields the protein CSASQGATDNEQYF.